A selection of T cell receptor beta chains follows, all from one sample in a study of cytomegalovirus exposure and HLA in healthy donors. The repertoire was sequenced with immunoSEQ multiplex PCR; TCRdb's copy has only in-frame clones and lacks some. The sample has around 250,000 clones, approximately 82% seen once. Sequenced: PBMCs. The source is a woman aged 55-69 years in good health and CMV-seropositive. The CDR3 runs from the conserved cysteine through the conserved F or W. The D gene is left open where the match is weak. Part of the rows lack a size; the others show once, few, many or a class for expanded clones.

v_call,d_call,j_call,clone_size,cdr3_aa,cdr3_nt
TRBV19,TRBD1,TRBJ1-1,-,CASSTSNRGGTEAFF,TGTGCCAGTAGTACATCAAACAGGGGGGGCACTGAAGCTTTCTTT
TRBV20-1,-,TRBJ2-1,-,CSARCAPEQFF,TGCAGTGCTAGGTGCGCTCCTGAGCAGTTCTTC
TRBV11-2,-,TRBJ1-1,-,CASSLQQGNTEAFF,TGTGCCAGCAGCTTGCAACAGGGGAACACTGAAGCTTTCTTT
TRBV5-1,TRBD2,TRBJ2-1,once,CASSVTGGNEQFF,TGCGCCAGCAGCGTGACGGGGGGAAATGAGCAGTTCTTC
TRBV5-4,TRBD1,TRBJ1-2,-,CASRYAGGEGYTF,TGTGCCAGCAGGTATGCAGGGGGCGAAGGCTACACCTTC
TRBV11-3,TRBD2,TRBJ2-1,-,CASSLGGGTSDYNEQFF,TGTGCCAGCAGCTTAGGGGGCGGGACTAGTGACTACAATGAGCAGTTCTTC
TRBV7-9,-,TRBJ2-1,once,CSSSSPRQVNGSYNEQFF,TGTTCCAGCAGCTCTCCACGGCAGGTTAACGGCTCCTACAATGAGCAGTTCTTC
TRBV6-5,-,TRBJ1-1,-,CASSAYAGVNTEAFF,TGTGCCAGCAGTGCATACGCGGGGGTGAACACTGAAGCTTTCTTT
TRBV18,-,TRBJ1-5,-,CASSAQDNQPQHF,TGTGCCAGCTCAGCCCAGGATAATCAGCCCCAGCATTTT
TRBV9,-,TRBJ2-1,-,CASSVAGVSYNEQFF,TGTGCCAGCAGCGTAGCGGGAGTATCCTACAATGAGCAGTTCTTC
TRBV5-4,-,TRBJ1-5,-,CASGTGGQPQHF,TGTGCCAGCGGTACCGGGGGTCAGCCCCAGCATTTT
TRBV28,-,TRBJ1-6,-,CASSSPLRGRNSPLHF,TGTGCCAGCAGTTCCCCTCTCAGGGGTCGGAATTCACCCCTCCACTTT
TRBV6-5,-,TRBJ2-3,-,CASRQTRGPDTQYF,TGTGCCAGCAGGCAGACTAGAGGTCCAGATACGCAGTATTTT
TRBV7-9,TRBD2,TRBJ2-7,-,CASSFSGGSSYEQYF,TGTGCCAGCAGCTTTTCGGGCGGGAGCTCCTACGAGCAGTACTTC
TRBV19,-,TRBJ1-3,-,CASRSRSSGNTIYF,TGTGCCAGTAGGAGTAGGAGCTCTGGAAACACCATATATTTT
TRBV5-4,-,TRBJ2-3,few,CASSLALSRGTDTQYF,TGTGCCAGCAGCTTGGCCTTGAGCCGGGGCACAGATACGCAGTATTTT
TRBV6-5,TRBD1,TRBJ1-2,-,CASSYGRGWEHGYTF,TGTGCCAGCAGTTACGGCAGGGGGTGGGAACATGGCTACACCTTC
TRBV7-6,-,TRBJ2-3,-,CASSLARTDTQYF,TGTGCCAGCAGCTTAGCGCGTACAGATACGCAGTATTTT
TRBV6-1,-,TRBJ1-2,-,CASTGGVNYGYTF,TGTGCCAGCACGGGTGGCGTAAACTATGGCTACACCTTC
TRBV9,TRBD1,TRBJ2-5,-,CASSVALPGQGPTTVAETQYF,TGTGCCAGCAGCGTAGCACTCCCGGGACAGGGGCCAACCACCGTGGCGGAGACCCAGTACTTC
TRBV11-2,-,TRBJ2-3,-,CASSLTGSPRLSTDTQYF,TGTGCCAGCAGCTTAACGGGATCCCCTCGCCTTAGCACAGATACGCAGTATTTT
TRBV15,-,TRBJ2-3,-,CATSPTLESTDTQYF,TGTGCCACCAGCCCCACTCTCGAAAGCACAGATACGCAGTATTTT
TRBV14,-,TRBJ2-3,-,CASSLPGGGHTQYF,TGTGCCAGCAGCCTACCGGGAGGGGGCCATACGCAGTATTTT
TRBV5-1,TRBD1,TRBJ2-3,-,CASSFDRGGTDTQYF,TGCGCCAGCAGCTTTGACAGGGGGGGCACAGATACGCAGTATTTT
TRBV9,TRBD1,TRBJ1-1,-,CASSWTGDTEAFF,TGTGCCAGCAGCTGGACAGGGGACACTGAAGCTTTCTTT
TRBV2,TRBD1,TRBJ2-2,-,CASSAGTGYTGELFF,TGTGCCAGCAGTGCGGGGACAGGGTACACCGGGGAGCTGTTTTTT
TRBV5-1,TRBD2,TRBJ2-3,-,CASSLDQRGSTDTQYF,TGCGCCAGCAGCTTGGACCAGCGGGGAAGCACAGATACGCAGTATTTT
TRBV6-5,-,TRBJ1-4,-,CASSSRDTTGDEKLFF,TGTGCCAGCAGTTCCCGGGACACCACCGGGGATGAAAAACTGTTTTTT
TRBV7-6,-,TRBJ2-5,-,CASSFGQHQETQYF,TGTGCCAGCAGCTTTGGGCAGCACCAAGAGACCCAGTACTTC
TRBV5-6,TRBD1,TRBJ2-4,-,CASSLWTGKNIQYF,TGTGCCAGCAGCCTGTGGACAGGGAAAAACATTCAGTACTTC
TRBV5-4,-,TRBJ2-7,-,CASSLDISEQYF,TGTGCCAGCAGCTTGGACATCTCCGAGCAGTACTTC
TRBV28,-,TRBJ1-5,once,CATIPGLWSNQPQHF,TGTGCCACAATTCCAGGGCTTTGGAGCAATCAGCCCCAGCATTTT